This T cell receptor (beta chain) derives from a study of blood T cell repertoires in COVID-19. Study details: Researchers got acute and convalescent COVID-19 samples from the United States, Italy and Spain.

TCRdb keeps only in-frame clones here, not all; method: immunoSEQ multiplex PCR. Found here are 200,000 to 250,000 clones, over 75% of them singletons; the top ten hold more than 3%. Trimming shortened V by 7 bases and J by 2 bases, and 15 bases separated the two germline ends. The CDR3 loop spans 14 amino acids. The germline gives CDR1 SGHTA, CDR2 FQGNSA. Living in 20 to 30 US areas, the participants were between 18 and 89 years of age. Allocation to cohorts depended on clinical history reported by the participants. The TCR originated in a woman aged 60-70 years who had recovered from COVID-19. Sequencing was done on a sample of PBMCs or T cells enriched from blood (not recorded which). V is TRBV7-2 and J is TRBJ2-7; D might be TRBD2 (7 bases). The CDR3 protein is CASTLGGQPYEQYF. The CDR3 DNA follows: TGTGCCAGCACCTTGGGGGGGCAACCCTACGAGCAGTACTTC.